The 5 T cell receptor beta chains reported below all come from one sample, sequenced in a study of T-cell reconstitution after alpha-beta-depleted transplantation in children. Unique molecular identifiers were incorporated when the TCRbeta library was constructed. TCRdb passed the PCR reads through MiXCR, listing each CDR3 protein once. This table has 330,000 or so distinct CDR3 sequences, just over 7.5% appearing once. Study observations and caveats: A year post-transplant, T-cell counts and diversity derived mostly from newly produced T cells.

These TCRs' antigens remain unknown. The input for sequencing was peripheral blood, taken 360 days after TCRalphabeta/CD19-depleted stem cell transplant. Every receptor here comes from a female patient between 2 and 15 years old who had a stem cell transplant for Fanconi anemia, so the T cells may come from the graft donor.

This clonotype has a count of ten or more. The V call is TRBV7-3, the J call TRBJ1-1; 9 bases map to TRBD1. CDR1 and CDR2 (germline): SGHTA, FQGTGA. With V trimmed by 4 bases and J by 1 base, 7 bases remained unmatched. The CDR3 has 16 amino acids. CDR3 amino acids: CASSSGQGLPNTEAFF. In DNA, the CDR3 is TGTGCCAGCAGCTCCGGACAGGGGCTCCCGAACACTGAAGCTTTCTTT.

This clonotype was observed many times. The chain employs TRBV5-1 and TRBJ2-7; a weak D match, TRBD2 (5 bases). V dropped 1 base and J dropped 3 bases, with 11 bases sitting between them. The germline gives CDR1 SGHRS, CDR2 YFSETQ. This CDR3 spans 14 amino acids. The CDR3 DNA sequence: TGCGCCAGCAGCTTGTTGAGGGAGCGCTACGAGCAGTACTTC. Translated, it gives CASSLLRERYEQYF.

This clonotype occurred many times. The chain employs TRBV9 and TRBJ2-1; 11 bases are a match to TRBD2. CDR1 is SGDLS, CDR2 YYNGEE, per germline. This CDR3 comprises 16 residues. V lost 4 bases to trimming and J lost 4 bases; unmatched junction nucleotides: 7. CDR3 DNA sequence: TGTGCCAGCAGCCTCTCCGGGACTAGCGGTTACAATGAGCAGTTCTTC. The encoded protein is CASSLSGTSGYNEQFF.

In this sample, this clonotype turned up many times. This chain uses TRBV4-3 with TRBJ2-3, with D unresolved. Trimming pared 1 base from V and 3 bases from J, leaving 5 bases between. The CDR3 covers 13 residues. In germline, CDR1 is LGHNA, CDR2 YSLEER. CDR3 protein: CASSQVGTDTQYF. CDR3 DNA: TGCGCCAGCAGCCAAGTGGGAACAGATACGCAGTATTTT.

J is TRBJ2-7 and V is TRBV7-9; D gene uncertain. The CDR3 consists of 16 residues. Looked up from germline, CDR1 is SEHNR and CDR2 is FQNEAQ (reference sequence). Between the trimmed V and J ends, which lost 1 base and 5 bases, there was a span of 18 bases. The CDR3 loop reads CASSLGFVELRDEQYF. The CDR3 nucleotides are TGTGCCAGCAGCTTAGGATTTGTCGAGCTCCGCGACGAGCAGTACTTC. Filled out from reference TRBV7-9 and TRBJ2-7, the complete variable domain reads DTGVSQNPRHKITKRGQNVTFRCDPISEHNRLYWYRQTLGQGPEFLTYFQNEAQLEKSRLLSDRFSAERPKGSFSTLEIQRTEQGDSAMYLCASSLGFVELRDEQYFGPGTRLTVT.